In its sample, the clone carrying this T cell receptor (beta chain) was seen a few times. Its antigen is unidentified. These data come from a study of beta chain features in type 1 diabetes. Expressed TCRB transcripts were sequenced because the entire RNA isolate underwent reverse transcription. Libraries were prepared by immunoSEQ multiplex PCR; TCRdb keeps only in-frame clonotypes and omits some of them. The repertoire has around 320,000 clones, 12% to 15% of them found once; the top ten carry 6.7%. Broader study findings: More deletions and fewer insertions at VDJ junctions were found in patients with type 1 diabetes.

Germline loops: CDR1 LGHNT, CDR2 FRNRAP. V was shortened by 7 bases and J by 2 bases, with 21 bases between the two germline ends. The CDR3 length is 16 residues. This chain connects TRBV12-5 to TRBJ2-7; D is uncertain. The receptor's source is a man aged 25 to 40 in good health. The sample consisted of central memory CD4+ T cells from blood. The CDR3 protein is CASDPAPGRWAYEQYF. In DNA, the CDR3 is TGTGCTAGTGACCCGGCTCCGGGCAGGTGGGCCTACGAGCAGTACTTC.